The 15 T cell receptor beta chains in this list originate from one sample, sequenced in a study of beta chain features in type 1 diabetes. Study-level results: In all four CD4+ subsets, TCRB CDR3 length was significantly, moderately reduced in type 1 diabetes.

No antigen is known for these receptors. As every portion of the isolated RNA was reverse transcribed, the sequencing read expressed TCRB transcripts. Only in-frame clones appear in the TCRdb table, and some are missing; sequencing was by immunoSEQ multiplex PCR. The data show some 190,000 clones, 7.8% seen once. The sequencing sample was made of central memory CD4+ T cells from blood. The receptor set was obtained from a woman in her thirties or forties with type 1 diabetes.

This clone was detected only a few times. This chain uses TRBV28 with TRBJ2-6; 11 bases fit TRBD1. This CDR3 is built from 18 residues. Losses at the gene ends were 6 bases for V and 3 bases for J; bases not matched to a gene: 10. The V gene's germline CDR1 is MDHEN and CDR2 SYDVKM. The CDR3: CASRPAGQGEGGANVLTF. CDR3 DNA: TGTGCCAGCAGGCCTGCGGGACAGGGGGAGGGTGGGGCCAACGTCCTGACTTTC. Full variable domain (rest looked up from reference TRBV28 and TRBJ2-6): DVKVTQSSRYLVKRTGEKVFLECVQDMDHENMFWYRQDPGLGLRLIYFSYDVKMKEKGDIPEGYSVSREKKERFSLILESASTNQTSMYLCASRPAGQGEGGANVLTFGAGSRLTVL.

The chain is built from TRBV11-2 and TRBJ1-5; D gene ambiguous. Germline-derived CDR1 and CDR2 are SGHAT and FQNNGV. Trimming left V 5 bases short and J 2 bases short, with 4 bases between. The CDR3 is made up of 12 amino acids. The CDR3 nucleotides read TGTGCCAGCAGCCCCGGCAATCAGCCCCAGCATTTT. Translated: CASSPGNQPQHF.

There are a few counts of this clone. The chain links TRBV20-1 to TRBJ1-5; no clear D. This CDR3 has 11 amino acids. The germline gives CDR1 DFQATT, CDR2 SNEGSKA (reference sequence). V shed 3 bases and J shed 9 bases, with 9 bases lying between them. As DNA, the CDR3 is TGCAGTGCTAGCCTCTATGGGCCCCAGCATTTT. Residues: CSASLYGPQHF.

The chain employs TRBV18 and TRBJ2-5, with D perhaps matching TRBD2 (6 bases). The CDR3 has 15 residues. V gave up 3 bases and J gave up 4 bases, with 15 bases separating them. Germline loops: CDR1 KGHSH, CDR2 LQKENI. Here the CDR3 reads CASSPQGGGGETQYF. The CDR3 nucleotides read TGTGCCAGCTCACCTCAAGGTGGGGGAGGAGAGACCCAGTACTTC.

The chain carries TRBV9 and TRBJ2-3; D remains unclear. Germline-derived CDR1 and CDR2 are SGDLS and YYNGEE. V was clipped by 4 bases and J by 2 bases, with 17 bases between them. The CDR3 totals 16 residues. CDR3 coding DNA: TGTGCCAGCAGCCCAATAGAGCGCGGAGCCACAGATACGCAGTATTTT. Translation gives CASSPIERGATDTQYF.

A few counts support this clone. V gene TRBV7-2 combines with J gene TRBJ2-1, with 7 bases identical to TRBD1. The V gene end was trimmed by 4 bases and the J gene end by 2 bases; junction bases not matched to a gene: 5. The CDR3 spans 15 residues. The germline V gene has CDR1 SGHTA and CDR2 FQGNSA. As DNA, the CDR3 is TGTGCCAGCAGCTCAACAGGGACAGCCTACAATGAGCAGTTCTTC. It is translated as CASSSTGTAYNEQFF.

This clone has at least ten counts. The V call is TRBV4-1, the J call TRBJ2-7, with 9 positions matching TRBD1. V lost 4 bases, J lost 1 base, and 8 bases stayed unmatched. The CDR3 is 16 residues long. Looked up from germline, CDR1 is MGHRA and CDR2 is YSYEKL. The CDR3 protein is CASSRVGQGGSYEQYF. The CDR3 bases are TGCGCCAGCAGCCGGGTGGGACAGGGAGGTTCCTACGAGCAGTACTTC.

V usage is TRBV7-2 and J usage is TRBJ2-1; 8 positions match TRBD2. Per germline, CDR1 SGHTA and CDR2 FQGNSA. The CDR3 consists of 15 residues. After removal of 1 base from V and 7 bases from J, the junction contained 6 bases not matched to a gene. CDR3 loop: CASSLEWTSRNEQFF. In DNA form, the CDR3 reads TGTGCCAGCAGCTTAGAATGGACTAGCAGGAATGAGCAGTTCTTC.

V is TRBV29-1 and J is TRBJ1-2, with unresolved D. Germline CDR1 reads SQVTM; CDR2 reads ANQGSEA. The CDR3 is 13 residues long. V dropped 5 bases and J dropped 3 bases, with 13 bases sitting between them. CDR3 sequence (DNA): TGCAGCGTTCGTAAGGGAGGTGACTATGGCTACACCTTC. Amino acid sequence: CSVRKGGDYGYTF.

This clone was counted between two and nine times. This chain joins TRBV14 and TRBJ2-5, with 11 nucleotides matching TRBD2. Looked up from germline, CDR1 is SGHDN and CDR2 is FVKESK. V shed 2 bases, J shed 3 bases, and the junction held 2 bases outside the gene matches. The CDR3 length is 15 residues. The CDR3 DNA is TGTGCCAGCAGCCAACGGGGACTAGCGGAAGAGACCCAGTACTTC. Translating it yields CASSQRGLAEETQYF. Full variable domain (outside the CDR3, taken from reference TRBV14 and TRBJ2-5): EAGVTQFPSHSVIEKGQTVTLRCDPISGHDNLYWYRRVMGKEIKFLLHFVKESKQDESGMPNNRFLAERTGGTYSTLKVQPAELEDSGVYFCASSQRGLAEETQYFGPGTRLLVL.

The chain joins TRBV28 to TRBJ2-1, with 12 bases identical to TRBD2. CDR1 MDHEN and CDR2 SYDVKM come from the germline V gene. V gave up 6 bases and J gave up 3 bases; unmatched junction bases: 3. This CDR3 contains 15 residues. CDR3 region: CASRLTSGSYNEQFF. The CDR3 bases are TGTGCCAGCAGATTGACTAGCGGGAGCTACAATGAGCAGTTCTTC.

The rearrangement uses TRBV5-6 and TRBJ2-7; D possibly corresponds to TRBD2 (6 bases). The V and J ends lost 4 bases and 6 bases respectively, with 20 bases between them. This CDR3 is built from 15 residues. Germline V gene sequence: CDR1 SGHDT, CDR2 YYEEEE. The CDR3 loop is CASSLGLTGVGEQYF. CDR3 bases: TGTGCCAGCAGCCTAGGACTAACGGGCGTGGGCGAGCAGTACTTC.

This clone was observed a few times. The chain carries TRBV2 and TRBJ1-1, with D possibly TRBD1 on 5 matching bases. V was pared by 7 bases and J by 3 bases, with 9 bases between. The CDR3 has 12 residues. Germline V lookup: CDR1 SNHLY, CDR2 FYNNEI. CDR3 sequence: CASTRQHTEAFF. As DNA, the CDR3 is TGTGCCAGCACTAGACAGCACACTGAAGCTTTCTTT.

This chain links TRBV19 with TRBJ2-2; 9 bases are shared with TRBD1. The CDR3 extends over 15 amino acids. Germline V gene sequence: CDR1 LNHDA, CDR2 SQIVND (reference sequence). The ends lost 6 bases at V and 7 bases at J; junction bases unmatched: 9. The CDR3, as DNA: TGTGCCAGTAGCGCAGGGACAGGGCGTAGCGGGGAGCTGTTTTTT. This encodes CASSAGTGRSGELFF.

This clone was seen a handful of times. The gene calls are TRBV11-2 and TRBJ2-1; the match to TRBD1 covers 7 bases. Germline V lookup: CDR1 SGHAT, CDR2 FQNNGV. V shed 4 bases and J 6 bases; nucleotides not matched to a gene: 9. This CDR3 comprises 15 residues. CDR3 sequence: CASSSLHDRVNEQFF. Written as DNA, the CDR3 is TGTGCCAGCAGCTCTCTCCACGACAGGGTCAATGAGCAGTTCTTC. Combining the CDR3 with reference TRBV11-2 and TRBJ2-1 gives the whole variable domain EAGVAQSPRYKIIEKRQSVAFWCNPISGHATLYWYQQILGQGPKLLIQFQNNGVVDDSQLPKDRFSAERLKGVDSTLKIQPAKLEDSAVYLCASSSLHDRVNEQFFGPGTRLTVL.